The sequence of this T cell receptor (beta chain) was determined in a study of T cells in Graves' hyperthyroidism and ophthalmopathy. Points from the study as a whole: Appearing also in blood were most of the thyroid clonotypes expanded above 0.001.

V shed 4 bases and J 0 bases; nucleotides not matched to a gene: 11. CDR1 and CDR2 (germline): SQVTM, ANQGSEA. The CDR3 consists of 20 residues. For the diagnoses, clinical symptoms, serum thyroxine and TRAb, thyroid ultrasound and orbital computed tomography were used. As concerns this clonotype: Its specificity is not known.

From RNA transcripts, TCR beta CDR3 regions were amplified. First-round RT-PCR of the TCR CDR3 relied on the HTBI primer set. MiXCR, run by TCRdb on the multiplex PCR reads, gives a single entry per CDR3 protein. The sample has about 840,000 distinct CDR3 sequences, 38% seen once. The sequence was collected from a man younger than 35 with Graves' hyperthyroidism. What was sequenced was blood. The rearrangement links TRBV29-1 to TRBJ2-6, with 14 bases fitting TRBD2. The DNA for the CDR3 is TGCAGCGTTGTGACGGGGACTAGCGGGGGCCCCAGCTCTGGGGCCAACGTCCTGACTTTC. This translates into CSVVTGTSGGPSSGANVLTF.